This passage covers 14 T cell receptor beta chains from one sample sequenced in a study of control samples from healthy donors and cancer patients. Generated by immunoSEQ multiplex PCR, the TCRdb table keeps only in-frame clones and is missing some. The repertoire holds approximately 90,000 clones, with 70% to 85% as singletons. Material: PBMCs. Every receptor here comes from a man between 65 and 85 years old with lung cancer.

This chain joins TRBV3-1 (or the pseudogene TRBV3-2) and TRBJ2-1; a possible D gene is TRBD1 (6 bases). CDR1 is LGHDT and CDR2 is YNNKEL in the germline V gene (reference sequence). There are 15 residues in the CDR3. Trimming took off 1 base at V and 4 bases at J, with 11 bases between the two ends. The CDR3 sequence is CASSQVGQPYNEQFF. The CDR3 DNA sequence: TGTGCCAGCAGCCAAGTTGGACAGCCGTACAATGAGCAGTTCTTC.

CDR3 protein: CASSQTGNTEAFF. CDR3 sequence (DNA): TGTGCCAGCAGTCAAACAGGGAACACTGAAGCTTTCTTT. The chain links TRBV2 to TRBJ1-1; D might be TRBD1 (5 bases). The V end lost 5 bases, the J end lost 1 base, and 8 bases lay between the germline ends. The CDR3 runs to 13 residues. The germline gives CDR1 SNHLY, CDR2 FYNNEI.

V usage is TRBV4-1 and J usage is TRBJ2-2, with D possibly matching TRBD1 (6 bases). Trimming left V 6 bases short and J 4 bases short, with 12 bases between. In germline, CDR1 is MGHRA, CDR2 YSYEKL. The CDR3 loop spans 14 amino acids. The CDR3 sequence is CASRQGATTGELFF. CDR3 in DNA: TGCGCCAGCAGACAGGGCGCTACCACCGGGGAGCTGTTTTTT.

The chain is built from TRBV9 and TRBJ1-4; unclear D gene. Germline CDR1 SGDLS, CDR2 YYNGEE. Trimming took off 0 bases at V and 4 bases at J, with 10 bases between the two ends. This CDR3 has 15 residues. The CDR3 is CASSVGRTHNEKLFF. The CDR3 bases are TGTGCCAGCAGCGTAGGGCGGACCCATAATGAAAAACTGTTTTTT. The full variable domain, in which reference TRBV9 and TRBJ1-4 provide the parts outside the CDR3, is DSGVTQTPKHLITATGQRVTLRCSPRSGDLSVYWYQQSLDQGLQFLIQYYNGEERAKGNILERFSAQQFPDLHSELNLSSLELGDSALYFCASSVGRTHNEKLFFGSGTQLSVL.

The J gene is TRBJ1-1, the V gene TRBV14; TRBD1 agrees at 8 bases. The CDR3 has 15 amino acids. CDR1 is SGHDN and CDR2 is FVKESK in the germline V gene. Germline trimming cut 0 bases from V and 9 bases from J; bases unmatched to any gene: 9. In DNA, the CDR3 is TGTGCCAGCAGCCAAGATCTGGCAGGGGGCAGGAAAGCTTTCTTT. Its protein product is CASSQDLAGGRKAFF.

The CDR3 coding sequence is TGTGCCAGTAGTGCGGGCGGAGGCAATCAGCCCCAGCATTTT. Amino acid sequence: CASSAGGGNQPQHF. This chain links TRBV19 with TRBJ1-5; D unresolved. V gave up 5 bases and J gave up 2 bases, with 10 bases separating them. Germline CDR1 is LNHDA and CDR2 is SQIVND (reference sequence). CDR3 size: 14 residues.

V is TRBV25-1 and J is TRBJ1-2; possible D gene TRBD1, 5 bases. The CDR3 runs 15 residues. The germline V and J ends were trimmed by 0 bases and 7 bases, with 15 bases remaining between them. Germline CDR1 and CDR2: MGHDK and SYGVNS. CDR3 in amino acids: CASSEYMGEMAGYTF. Here the CDR3 DNA reads TGTGCCAGCAGTGAATATATGGGGGAAATGGCTGGCTACACCTTC.

The chain couples TRBV3-1 (or the pseudogene TRBV3-2) to TRBJ2-3; possibly TRBD2 for D (5 bases). V lost 4 bases and J lost 6, with 8 bases in between. Germline assignment: CDR1 LGHDT and CDR2 YNNKEL (reference sequence). This CDR3 has 12 amino acids. In DNA form, the CDR3 reads TGTGCCAGCAGCCTTGTAGCGGATACGCAGTATTTT. Protein product: CASSLVADTQYF.

The chain recombines TRBV5-4 with TRBJ1-2; perhaps TRBD1 as D (5 bases). V was pared by 3 bases and J by 8 bases, with 14 bases between. Germline V gene data show CDR1 as SGHNT and CDR2 as YYREEE (reference sequence). The CDR3 extends over 13 amino acids. CDR3 bases: TGTGCCAGCAGCTCCCAGGGTATTGCCGGCTACACCTTC. This translates into CASSSQGIAGYTF.

Remarks on this clone: An end of the junction does not agree with germline; a read error may underlie this. The chain is built from TRBV6-5 and TRBJ2-5, with D hard to call. Germline CDR1 and CDR2: MNHEY and SVGAGI. The CDR3 runs 14 residues. The CDR3 DNA sequence: TGTGCCAGCAGGCCTCCCCTGGACCCAGAGGCCCAGTACTTC. Its protein product is CASRPPLDPEAQYF.

This chain joins TRBV19 and TRBJ1-5; 7 positions agree with TRBD1. Germline trimming cut 2 bases from V and 0 bases from J; bases unmatched to any gene: 4. Germline V gene lookup returns CDR1 LNHDA and CDR2 SQIVND (reference sequence). This CDR3 has 16 residues. The chain's CDR3 is CASSILGQVSNQPQHF. The CDR3 nucleotides read TGTGCCAGTAGTATACTAGGACAGGTTAGCAATCAGCCCCAGCATTTT.

J is TRBJ2-7 and V is TRBV27, with TRBD2 as a possible D gene (5 bases). V lost 3 bases and J lost 1, with 10 bases in between. The CDR3 is 14 residues long. The germline V gene encodes CDR1 MNHEY and CDR2 SMNVEV (reference sequence). The CDR3 loop reads CASSLTTQSYEQYF. CDR3 nucleotides: TGTGCCAGCAGTTTGACTACCCAATCCTACGAGCAGTACTTC.

The chain employs TRBV5-5 and TRBJ1-4; D unclear. The V gene's germline CDR1 is SGHKS and CDR2 YYEKEE (reference sequence). This CDR3 has 14 amino acids. The germline V and J ends were trimmed by 4 bases and 8 bases, with 15 bases remaining between them. CDR3 DNA: TGTGCCAGCAGCCTCGGGGATGGATTGGAAAAACTGTTTTTT. It is translated as CASSLGDGLEKLFF.

This chain uses TRBV7-3 with TRBJ2-2, with 9 bases aligning to TRBD2. J was trimmed by 6 bases and V by 5 bases; bases with no gene match: 13. Germline lookup yields CDR1 SGHTA and CDR2 FQGTGA. The CDR3 totals 17 residues. The CDR3 here is CASSRTRQAGGAGELFF. The CDR3 DNA follows: TGTGCCAGCAGCCGGACCCGCCAAGCGGGGGGTGCCGGGGAGCTGTTTTTT.